This T cell receptor (beta chain) was recorded in a study of blood T cell repertoires in COVID-19. Study-wide context: There were acute and convalescent COVID-19 samples, and they came from the United States, Italy and Spain. From T cells, B-cell-depleted T cells, or PBMCs came the material, which was cDNA or gDNA.

Germline trimming cut 0 bases from V and 4 bases from J; bases unmatched to any gene: 9. This CDR3 is built from 17 residues. The germline gives CDR1 LNHNV, CDR2 YYDKDF (reference sequence). Original handling: Reference gene primer amplification gave estimated nucleated cell counts. Profiling relied on immunoSEQ multiplex PCR, and the TCRdb table lists in-frame clones only, not all of them. From that table come the V and J calls and clone size; the DNA was used to work out D and trimming. This sample has roughly 250,000 clones, with 70% to 85% found just once. The clonotype was recovered from a woman older than 75 with acute or convalescent COVID-19. The sample was peripheral blood. The chain recombines TRBV15 with TRBJ2-1, with 7 bases identical to TRBD2. CDR3 in amino acids: CATSRDSGLDPYNEQFF. In DNA form, the CDR3 reads TGTGCCACCAGCAGAGATTCAGGACTAGATCCATACAATGAGCAGTTCTTC.